This T cell receptor (beta chain) stems from a study of post-analysis software for immune sequencing data. As for the study in general: Secondary progressive, relapsing-remitting and progressive-relapsing multiple sclerosis were among the included disease courses.

This CDR3 contains 15 residues. CDR1 and CDR2 from the germline V gene are MGHRA and YSYEKL. About this clonotype itself: Its antigen is unknown. An end of the junction does not agree with germline; a read error may underlie this.

Unique-molecular-identifier-tagged TCR beta cDNA libraries were used. Some 500,000 cDNA molecules were obtained per 1 to 10 million input T cells. TCRdb re-analysed the PCR reads in MiXCR, keeping a single row per CDR3 protein. The profile shows roughly 180,000 distinct CDR3 sequences, 30% of them singletons. Study-wide points: F measure showed strong co-clustering of same-batch samples. In multiple sclerosis, normalized Chao1 diversity was significantly below that of controls. Controls had lower frequencies than patients of four or five TRBV segments, which included TRBV5-6, TRBV5-1 and TRBV20-1.

The gene calls are TRBV4-1 and TRBJ2-3, with TRBD2 matching 10 bases. Sequencing used blood. The clonotype comes from a girl aged 10 to 17 with multiple sclerosis. The CDR3 is CASRRASGSTDTQYF. The CDR3 DNA reads TGCGCCAGCAGGAGAGCTAGCGGGAGCACAGACACGCAGTATTTT.